This T cell receptor (beta chain) came from a study of long-term antiretroviral therapy in people with HIV. Germline CDR1 SGHVS, CDR2 FQNEAQ. The CDR3 runs to 12 residues. Trimming took 1 base from V and 4 from J, leaving 2 bases between them. This clone was detected a few times. The immunoSEQ assay was v3.0, run at survey level. Sequencing aimed to cover roughly 40,000-55,000 T-cell genomes per sample. TCRdb keeps only in-frame clones here, not all; method: immunoSEQ multiplex PCR. There are about 22,000 clones in the sample; just over 85% occur only once, and roughly 7% lies in the top ten. The clonotype was recovered from a woman under 40 with HIV. This material consisted of unsorted PBMCs, taken 1.8 years before starting antiretroviral therapy. This chain links TRBV7-8 with TRBJ1-5, with no clear D. CDR3 in DNA: TGTGCCAGCAGCTTAGGGAATCAGCCCCAGCATTTT. Amino acids: CASSLGNQPQHF.